The 30 T cell receptor beta chains in this list originate from one sample, sequenced in a study of T-cell reconstitution after alpha-beta-depleted transplantation in children. During its preparation, the TCRbeta library received unique molecular identifiers. One entry per CDR3 protein results from TCRdb running MiXCR on the PCR reads. The profile shows roughly 280,000 distinct CDR3 sequences, roughly 11% of them singletons. The specimen comprised peripheral blood, sampled 180 days after TCRalphabeta/CD19-depleted stem cell transplant. The receptors derive from a male patient between 2 and 10 years old who had a stem cell transplant for chronic granulomatous disease, so the T cells may come from the graft donor.

This clonotype has a count of ten or more. This chain joins TRBV20-1 and TRBJ2-5, with a possible D match to TRBD1 (7 bases). There are 13 residues in the CDR3. Per the germline V gene, CDR1 is DFQATT and CDR2 is SNEGSKA (reference sequence). V shed 3 bases and J shed 5 bases, with 13 bases lying between them. The CDR3 coding sequence is TGCAGTGCTAGGGAGGGGGCTACGGAGACCCAGTACTTC. Amino acid sequence: CSAREGATETQYF.

This chain uses TRBV4-1 with TRBJ2-4; no clear D gene. Germline V gene lookup returns CDR1 MGHRA and CDR2 YSYEKL. There are 13 residues in the CDR3. V gave up 3 bases and J gave up 9 bases, with 12 bases separating them. CDR3: CASSQINSGIQYF. The CDR3 DNA is TGCGCCAGCAGCCAGATAAACTCGGGCATTCAGTACTTC.

This clonotype has ten or more counts. The rearrangement joins TRBV11-2 to TRBJ2-3; D may be TRBD2 (5 bases). CDR1 SGHAT and CDR2 FQNNGV come from the germline V gene. The V gene lost 5 bases and the J gene lost 0 bases, with 12 bases spanning the gap. CDR3 length: 15 residues. CDR3 coding DNA: TGTGCCAGCAGCAGACCCGGGGTTAGCACAGATACGCAGTATTTT. It specifies CASSRPGVSTDTQYF.

In its sample, this clonotype was seen many times. V usage is TRBV20-1 and J usage is TRBJ2-7; the D gene is possibly TRBD1 (5 bases). The CDR3 consists of 12 residues. CDR1 and CDR2 (germline): DFQATT, SNEGSKA (reference sequence). V was shortened by 2 bases and J by 2 bases, with 7 bases between the two germline ends. The CDR3 coding sequence is TGCAGTGCTAGAACAGGCGCCTACGAGCAGTACTTC. It encodes CSARTGAYEQYF.

This clonotype was recorded many times. The chain couples TRBV5-1 to TRBJ1-6; the match to TRBD1 covers 7 bases. The CDR3 spans 15 residues. V was clipped by 1 base and J by 8 bases; unmatched bases: 6. Germline V lookup: CDR1 SGHRS, CDR2 YFSETQ. This CDR3 is CASSLRQGPYSPLHF. CDR3 in DNA: TGCGCCAGCAGCTTGAGACAGGGCCCTTATTCACCCCTCCACTTT. Based on the CDR3 plus reference TRBV5-1 and TRBJ1-6, the full variable domain is KAGVTQTPRYLIKTRGQQVTLSCSPISGHRSVSWYQQTPGQGLQFLFEYFSETQRNKGNFPGRFSGRQFSNSRSEMNVSTLELGDSALYLCASSLRQGPYSPLHFGNGTRLTVT.

With regard to this clonotype: A read error may be the cause here, since a much bigger clone is one base away. This sequence joins TRBV12-3 or TRBV12-4 and TRBJ2-2, with TRBD2 as a possible D gene (5 bases). The CDR3 sequence is 13 residues long. The CDR3 reads CAGSILVPGELFF. In nucleotides, the CDR3 is TGTGCCGGCAGTATACTAGTTCCCGGGGAGCTGTTTTTT.

Concerning this clonotype: A much larger clonotype is one base distant, so this may be a read error. The V gene is TRBV7-3, the J gene TRBJ2-1; 9 positions agree with TRBD2. CDR1 and CDR2 (germline): SGHTA, FQGTGA. The CDR3 spans 15 residues. CDR3 sequence reads: CASCLSLAGTNEQFF. The CDR3 DNA follows: TGTGCCAGCTGCTTAAGTCTAGCGGGAACCAATGAGCAGTTCTTC.

The table lists this clonotype with many counts. V gene TRBV5-6 combines with J gene TRBJ2-1, with D maybe TRBD1 (6 bases). The V end was cut by 0 bases, the J end by 4 bases, with 14 bases between. CDR1 and CDR2 (germline): SGHDT, YYEEEE. The CDR3 spans 16 residues. The chain's CDR3 is CASSLEPTGAYNEQFF. DNA for the CDR3: TGTGCCAGCAGCTTGGAACCGACAGGTGCATACAATGAGCAGTTCTTC.

The chain combines TRBV4-3 with TRBJ2-2; D not certain. Per germline, CDR1 LGHNA and CDR2 YSLEER. Trimming removed 1 base at V and 4 bases at J, with 7 bases between. CDR3 length: 14 residues. This CDR3 is CASSQGVGTGELFF. The CDR3 nucleotides read TGCGCCAGCAGCCAAGGCGTGGGCACCGGGGAGCTGTTTTTT.

This clonotype was seen a handful of times. This sequence joins TRBV12-3 or TRBV12-4 and TRBJ2-1; D unresolved. The V gene lost 3 bases and the J gene lost 0 bases, with 12 bases spanning the gap. The CDR3 loop spans 16 amino acids. CDR3 protein: CASSFSPPRSYNEQFF. CDR3 sequence (DNA): TGTGCCAGCAGTTTTTCCCCCCCCCGCTCCTACAATGAGCAGTTCTTC.

There are many counts of this clonotype. The gene calls are TRBV28 and TRBJ2-1; possible D gene TRBD2, 6 bases. The germline V gene has CDR1 MDHEN and CDR2 SYDVKM. The CDR3 is 13 residues long. Trimming took off 3 bases at V and 10 bases at J, with 13 bases between the two ends. Written as DNA, the CDR3 is TGTGCCAGCAGTTTGGGGGGTCCCAAAGAGCAGTTCTTC. Its translation is CASSLGGPKEQFF.

This clonotype has a count of ten or more. V and J are TRBV10-1 and TRBJ2-3; D is unresolved. This CDR3 comprises 15 residues. V was shortened by 3 bases and J by 0 bases, with 10 bases between the two germline ends. The germline CDR1 and CDR2 sequences are WNHNN and SYGVQD (reference sequence). As DNA, the CDR3 is TGCGCCAGCAGTGATCGAGCCCTTAGCACAGATACGCAGTATTTT. It specifies CASSDRALSTDTQYF.

This chain uses TRBV5-6 with TRBJ2-7, with a weak D call TRBD2 (5 bases). V lost 0 bases, J lost 8 bases, and 12 bases lay in between. The CDR3 totals 13 residues. Germline V CDR1 and CDR2: SGHDT, YYEEEE. The CDR3 DNA sequence: TGTGCCAGCAGCTTGGGGACGGGGAGTAAGCAGTACTTC. It translates to CASSLGTGSKQYF.

This clonotype was seen repeatedly, ten times or more. The chain couples TRBV25-1 to TRBJ1-5, with D perhaps TRBD1 (5 bases). This CDR3 region has 13 residues. Germline CDR1 and CDR2: MGHDK and SYGVNS. Trimming cost V 5 bases and J 1 base, with 6 bases left between them. CDR3 residues: CASSRGSNQPQHF. The CDR3 bases are TGTGCCAGCAGTCGGGGGAGCAATCAGCCCCAGCATTTT.

At least ten counts were recorded for this clonotype. V usage is TRBV12-3 or TRBV12-4 and J usage is TRBJ2-3, with no clear D. V lost 6 bases and J 0 bases, leaving 13 bases between the germline ends. The CDR3 runs 15 residues. As DNA, the CDR3 is TGTGCCAGCAGGCTGCTAGAGATTAGCACAGATACGCAGTATTTT. This translates into CASRLLEISTDTQYF.

This clonotype was counted many times. CDR3 in amino acids: CASRGIGTGVNGYTF. Here the CDR3 DNA reads TGTGCCAGTAGAGGGATCGGGACAGGGGTCAATGGCTACACCTTC. V and J are TRBV19 and TRBJ1-2, with 10 bases fitting TRBD1. V trimming: 6 bases; J trimming: 6 bases; junction bases outside the gene matches: 10. The germline CDR1 and CDR2 sequences are LNHDA and SQIVND (reference sequence). This CDR3 is built from 15 residues.

This clonotype was observed many times. The chain joins TRBV5-1 to TRBJ2-3; D unresolved. CDR1 is SGHRS, CDR2 YFSETQ, per germline. The CDR3 is 13 amino acids. With 3 bases removed from V and 3 bases from J, the gap between germline ends came to 8 bases. The CDR3 loop is CASSWPLTDTQYF. CDR3 coding DNA: TGCGCCAGCAGCTGGCCCTTAACAGATACGCAGTATTTT.

Many counts were recorded for this clonotype. This chain connects TRBV30 to TRBJ1-1, with a weak D call TRBD1 (5 bases). Between the trimmed V and J ends, which lost 3 bases and 7 bases, there was a span of 15 bases. The CDR3 length is 13 residues. In germline, CDR1 is GTSNPN, CDR2 SVGIG (reference sequence). The CDR3 here is CAWSGDLDSEAFF. The CDR3 DNA follows: TGTGCCTGGAGCGGCGATCTCGACAGTGAAGCTTTCTTT.

This clonotype was picked up many times. V and J are TRBV5-1 and TRBJ1-4; weak D call: TRBD1 (5 bases). CDR3 length: 14 residues. Trimming shortened V by 4 bases and J by 7 bases, and 14 bases separated the two germline ends. Germline CDR1 SGHRS, CDR2 YFSETQ. The CDR3 region is CASSPSGPGEKLFF. In nucleotides, the CDR3 is TGCGCCAGCAGCCCCTCGGGACCGGGTGAAAAACTGTTTTTT.

This clonotype appeared many times. The chain employs TRBV5-1 and TRBJ2-1; D is ambiguous. This CDR3 has 13 residues. The germline CDR1 and CDR2 sequences are SGHRS and YFSETQ. V lost 0 bases, J lost 6 bases, and 7 bases lay in between. CDR3 DNA sequence: TGCGCCAGCAGCTTGGACCCACTCAATGAGCAGTTCTTC. It yields the protein CASSLDPLNEQFF.

For this clonotype: Given a much more abundant clone one base away, this may be a read error. The chain recombines TRBV12-3 or TRBV12-4 with TRBJ1-4; 10 bases map to TRBD1. Trimming cost V 10 bases and J 8 bases; bases outside gene matches: 13. The CDR3 contains 15 residues. CDR3 residues: CANRNHGTGDEKLFF. The CDR3 bases are TGTGCCAATCGGAACCACGGGACAGGGGACGAAAAACTGTTTTTT.

This clonotype has more than one count but fewer than ten. V is TRBV7-6 and J is TRBJ2-1; 7 positions agree with TRBD2. Trimming removed 5 bases from V and 10 bases from J; junction bases left unmatched: 8. The CDR3 is 13 amino acids. CDR1 is SGHVS, CDR2 FNYEAQ, per germline. CDR3 residues: CASSRPGLREQFF. CDR3 nucleotides: TGTGCCAGCAGCCGACCGGGACTAAGGGAGCAGTTCTTC. The whole variable domain, filled in from reference TRBV7-6 and TRBJ2-1, reads GAGVSQSPRYKVTKRGQDVALRCDPISGHVSLYWYRQALGQGPEFLTYFNYEAQQDKSGLPNDRFSAERPEGSISTLTIQRTEQRDSAMYRCASSRPGLREQFFGPGTRLTVL.

This clonotype was recorded at least ten times. The chain carries TRBV25-1 and TRBJ2-1, with 8 bases fitting TRBD1. CDR1 is MGHDK and CDR2 is SYGVNS in the germline V gene. This CDR3 region has 14 residues. Losses at the gene ends were 7 bases for V and 6 bases for J; bases not matched to a gene: 8. CDR3: CASTGQGALNEQFF. In DNA, the CDR3 is TGTGCCAGCACCGGACAGGGCGCCCTCAATGAGCAGTTCTTC. Supplemented by reference TRBV25-1 and TRBJ2-1, the full variable domain reads EADIYQTPRYLVIGTGKKITLECSQTMGHDKMYWYQQDPGMELHLIHYSYGVNSTEKGDLSSESTVSRIRTEHFPLTLESARPSHTSQYLCASTGQGALNEQFFGPGTRLTVL.

This clonotype was counted many times. The chain couples TRBV6-5 to TRBJ2-7; tentatively, D is TRBD1 or TRBD2 (5 bases each). In germline, CDR1 is MNHEY, CDR2 SVGAGI. CDR3 length: 15 amino acids. V shed 4 bases and J shed 3 bases, with 16 bases lying between them. CDR3 residues: CASSSPGLTNYEQYF. In nucleotides, the CDR3 is TGTGCCAGCAGTTCCCCGGGGCTCACGAACTACGAGCAGTACTTC.

This clonotype has ten or more counts. This CDR3 is CSASVRTGANYGYTF. In DNA form, the CDR3 reads TGCAGTGCTAGTGTCCGGACAGGCGCTAACTATGGCTACACCTTC. The chain employs TRBV20-1 and TRBJ1-2; 7 bases agree with TRBD1. The CDR3 runs to 15 residues. V dropped 3 bases and J dropped 0; count of bases not matched to a gene: 7. The germline V gene has CDR1 DFQATT and CDR2 SNEGSKA (reference sequence).

This clonotype was counted only a few times. The CDR3 spells CASSSTPGTYYEQYF. CDR3 in DNA: TGTGCCAGCAGCTCAACACCGGGGACATACTACGAGCAGTACTTC. The V gene is TRBV5-6, the J gene TRBJ2-7; weak D call: TRBD1 (6 bases). Trimming removed 3 bases at V and 3 bases at J, with 16 bases between. This CDR3 contains 15 residues. Germline V gene data show CDR1 as SGHDT and CDR2 as YYEEEE.

This clonotype appeared many times. The V call is TRBV5-1, the J call TRBJ2-4; no reliable D call. CDR1 is SGHRS, CDR2 YFSETQ, per germline. V lost 0 bases and J 0 bases, leaving 19 bases between the germline ends. CDR3 length: 19 residues. The CDR3 loop reads CASSLALREGHIAKNIQYF. The CDR3 DNA is TGCGCCAGCAGCTTGGCCTTAAGGGAAGGGCACATAGCCAAAAACATTCAGTACTTC. Looking up the rest from reference TRBV5-1 and TRBJ2-4 gives the full variable domain: KAGVTQTPRYLIKTRGQQVTLSCSPISGHRSVSWYQQTPGQGLQFLFEYFSETQRNKGNFPGRFSGRQFSNSRSEMNVSTLELGDSALYLCASSLALREGHIAKNIQYFGAGTRLSVL.

Many counts were recorded for this clonotype. The chain links TRBV7-3 to TRBJ2-2; TRBD2 aligns across 10 bases. CDR1 is SGHTA, CDR2 FQGTGA, per germline. The ends lost 1 base at V and 5 bases at J; junction bases unmatched: 7. The CDR3 totals 17 residues. The CDR3 nucleotides are TGTGCCAGCAGCTTAAACGGGCTAGCGGGAGAGACCGGGGAGCTGTTTTTT. Translation gives CASSLNGLAGETGELFF. Drawing the rest from reference TRBV7-3 and TRBJ2-2, the complete variable domain is GAGVSQTPSNKVTEKGKYVELRCDPISGHTALYWYRQSLGQGPEFLIYFQGTGAADDSGLPNDRFFAVRPEGSVSTLKIQRTERGDSAVYLCASSLNGLAGETGELFFGEGSRLTVL.

This clonotype was seen many times. The chain employs TRBV12-3 or TRBV12-4 and TRBJ1-5, with a possible D match to TRBD1 (6 bases). The CDR3 loop spans 14 amino acids. Trimming took off 6 bases at V and 5 bases at J, with 14 bases between the two ends. The CDR3 loop is CASSPQGNYQPQHF. The CDR3 DNA follows: TGTGCCAGCAGCCCCCAGGGGAATTATCAGCCCCAGCATTTT.

The chain recombines TRBV30 with TRBJ2-7, with 7 bases identical to TRBD2. V gave up 5 bases and J gave up 2 bases; unmatched junction bases: 3. The CDR3 covers 12 residues. CDR1 and CDR2 from the germline V gene are GTSNPN and SVGIG (reference sequence). CDR3: CAWEGTTYEQYF. In DNA, the CDR3 is TGTGCCTGGGAGGGGACTACCTACGAGCAGTACTTC.